The next 24 T cell receptor beta chains were all read from a single sample in a study of human T cells and chemical hapten exposure. Time point meaning: patch test 2, 6 weeks after DPC sensitization. Specified treatment: therapeutic diphenylcyclopropenone sensitization with weekly scalp DPC. MiXCR, applied by TCRdb to the RACE reads, yields one record per CDR3 protein. The profile shows tens of thousands of distinct CDR3 sequences, around 7.9% of them singletons. The sample consisted of whole blood, taken in connection with sensitization to the hapten diphenylcyclopropenone (DPC). These TCRs come from a woman aged 50 to 60 with alopecia areata. Some clones in this sample may be carry-over from other donors' samples.

This clonotype was counted many times. V usage is TRBV4-1 and J usage is TRBJ1-3, with D possibly matching TRBD1 (5 bases). Per the germline V gene, CDR1 is MGHRA and CDR2 is YSYEKL. The V end lost 1 base, the J end lost 4 bases, and 5 bases lay between the germline ends. This CDR3 spans 13 amino acids. The CDR3 reads CASSQGTGNTIYF. The CDR3 DNA reads TGCGCCAGCAGCCAAGGGACAGGAAACACCATATATTTT.

The J gene is TRBJ2-7, the V gene TRBV20-1; D is perhaps TRBD2 (6 bases). Germline-derived CDR1 and CDR2 are DFQATT and SNEGSKA (reference sequence). The CDR3 extends over 13 amino acids. CDR3 DNA sequence: TGCAGCACTAAGGGACTCACCACCTACGAGCAGTACTTC. It is translated as CSTKGLTTYEQYF.

At least ten counts were recorded for this clonotype. The chain has TRBV15 and TRBJ1-1; D gene ambiguous. The V end lost 0 bases, the J end lost 5 bases, and 10 bases lay between the germline ends. Germline CDR1 is LNHNV and CDR2 is YYDKDF (reference sequence). This CDR3 has 14 amino acids. The DNA for the CDR3 is TGTGCCACCAGCAGAGATTGGCGTAGGACTGAAGCTTTCTTT. Amino acids: CATSRDWRRTEAFF.

This clonotype was seen only a few times. This chain links TRBV6-2 or TRBV6-3 with TRBJ1-1, with 7 bases lining up with TRBD1. The CDR3 is made up of 17 amino acids. Germline V gene lookup returns CDR1 MNHEY and CDR2 SVGEGT. The V and J ends lost 6 bases and 1 base, in that order; junction bases with no gene match: 14. The CDR3 region has the DNA TGTGCCAGCAGACCGCTGGACAGGAGATACGGGAACACTGAAGCTTTCTTT. This translates into CASRPLDRRYGNTEAFF.

This clonotype came up a few times. V is TRBV20-1 and J is TRBJ1-5; D is undetermined. Trimming stripped 0 bases from V and 0 bases from J, with 9 bases between. CDR1 is DFQATT, CDR2 SNEGSKA, per germline (reference sequence). This CDR3 comprises 15 residues. In DNA, the CDR3 is TGCAGTGCTAGAGAGGGTTACTATAGCAATCAGCCCCAGCATTTT. Amino acids: CSAREGYYSNQPQHF.

This clonotype was found many times. The chain couples TRBV20-1 to TRBJ1-6, with 12 bases that match TRBD1. The V gene's germline CDR1 is DFQATT and CDR2 SNEGSKA (reference sequence). V shed 7 bases and J 7 bases; nucleotides not matched to a gene: 8. CDR3 length: 15 residues. CDR3 nucleotides: TGCAGTGTCTCAGGGACAGGGGGCAACAATTCACCCCTCCACTTT. The encoded protein is CSVSGTGGNNSPLHF.

This chain connects TRBV10-3 to TRBJ2-3; D might be TRBD2 (5 bases). Trimming took off 4 bases at V and 3 bases at J, with 20 bases between the two ends. CDR3 length: 17 amino acids. Per the germline V gene, CDR1 is ENHRY and CDR2 is SYGVKD. The CDR3 nucleotides are TGTGCCATCAGTGCCCGTCCCGTCGCCGGGGAGACAGATACGCAGTATTTT. Its protein product is CAISARPVAGETDTQYF.

CDR3 in DNA: TGTGCCAGCAGCCTTCGACTAGCGGGAGGACTTCAGTACTTC. Translating it yields CASSLRLAGGLQYF. The V call is TRBV5-8, the J call TRBJ2-4; the match to TRBD2 covers 13 bases. V shed 4 bases, J shed 11 bases, and the junction held 6 bases outside the gene matches. The CDR3 is 14 residues long. Germline-derived CDR1 and CDR2 are SGHTS and YDEGEE.

The chain uses TRBV5-4 and TRBJ2-3; TRBD1 matches 10 bases. The CDR3 covers 16 residues. J gave up 3 bases and V 9 bases, and 13 bases lay outside the gene matches. CDR1 SGHNT and CDR2 YYREEE come from the germline V gene (reference sequence). The CDR3 loop is CAIPGQGKGGTDTQYF. The CDR3, as DNA: TGTGCCATTCCGGGACAGGGGAAAGGGGGGACAGATACGCAGTATTTT.

This clonotype has at least ten counts. The rearrangement links TRBV4-2 to TRBJ1-1; D is unresolved. CDR1 LGHNA and CDR2 YNFKEQ come from the germline V gene. Trimming pared 0 bases from V and 8 bases from J, leaving 10 bases between. This CDR3 has 13 amino acids. The CDR3 nucleotides are TGTGCCAGCAGCCAAGAGGAACCAAGCGAAGCTTTCTTT. This codes for CASSQEEPSEAFF.

This clonotype was found many times. The chain employs TRBV12-3 or TRBV12-4 and TRBJ2-7; TRBD1 agrees at 8 bases. The J segment lost 3 bases and the V segment lost 5 bases, leaving 6 bases of the junction unmatched. CDR3 length equals 14 residues. The CDR3 region is CASSLDRGHYEQYF. The DNA for the CDR3 is TGTGCCAGCAGTCTTGACAGGGGTCACTACGAGCAGTACTTC.

The V gene is TRBV7-9, the J gene TRBJ2-7; TRBD2 matches at 7 bases. After removal of 6 bases from V and 2 bases from J, the junction contained 4 bases not matched to a gene. The length of the CDR3 is 13 residues. The germline V gene encodes CDR1 SEHNR and CDR2 FQNEAQ (reference sequence). Here the CDR3 DNA reads TGTGCCAGCAGGAGTGGGGGGGCCTACGAGCAGTACTTC. It translates to CASRSGGAYEQYF.

This clonotype was detected ten times or more. The chain has TRBV29-1 and TRBJ1-1; a weak D match, TRBD1 (6 bases). This CDR3 spans 13 amino acids. V lost 6 bases, J lost 1 base, and 12 bases lay in between. CDR1 and CDR2 from the germline V gene are SQVTM and ANQGSEA. CDR3 in DNA: TGCAGCGTGGCCCGGACAGAGAACACTGAAGCTTTCTTT. Residues: CSVARTENTEAFF.

The sample holds a few counts of this clonotype. This chain connects TRBV29-1 to TRBJ2-7, with a weak D call TRBD1 (5 bases). Germline CDR1 SQVTM, CDR2 ANQGSEA. The CDR3 covers 13 residues. V lost 6 bases to trimming and J lost 0 bases, with 12 bases between them. The CDR3 DNA reads as TGCAGCGTCAGGGCAACGGGCTCCTACGAGCAGTACTTC. It is translated as CSVRATGSYEQYF.

The V call is TRBV15, the J call TRBJ2-3; D may be TRBD1 or TRBD2 (7 bases each). The V and J ends lost 8 bases and 6 bases respectively, with 18 bases between them. Looked up from germline, CDR1 is LNHNV and CDR2 is YYDKDF (reference sequence). This CDR3 spans 14 amino acids. In DNA, the CDR3 is TGTGCCACCGGGAGGGACAGAGCCGCGGATACGCAGTATTTT. Its translation: CATGRDRAADTQYF.

The rearrangement links TRBV20-1 to TRBJ1-1; a weak D match, TRBD1 (5 bases). The germline V gene has CDR1 DFQATT and CDR2 SNEGSKA (reference sequence). The CDR3 is 13 residues long. The ends were cut back, 0 bases at V and 1 base at J, with 6 bases in the middle. CDR3 in amino acids: CSARDGGNTEAFF. The CDR3 nucleotides are TGCAGTGCTAGAGATGGGGGGAACACTGAAGCTTTCTTT.

This clonotype turned up a few times. The chain joins TRBV20-1 to TRBJ2-3; 7 nucleotides align to TRBD2. Per germline, CDR1 DFQATT and CDR2 SNEGSKA (reference sequence). CDR3 length: 14 residues. Trimming at V came to 4 bases and at J to 6 bases, leaving 10 bases not matched to a gene. The CDR3 sequence: CSATNPAGVDTQYF. The CDR3 DNA follows: TGCAGTGCTACTAACCCCGCGGGGGTTGATACGCAGTATTTT.

This clonotype was seen a handful of times. The CDR3 coding sequence is TGTGCCTGGAGTGTAATCGCGGCCACCGGGGAGCTGTTTTTT. Protein: CAWSVIAATGELFF. The rearrangement links TRBV30 to TRBJ2-2, with unresolved D. This CDR3 region has 14 residues. V lost 0 bases and J 4 bases, leaving 9 bases between the germline ends. Germline assignment: CDR1 GTSNPN and CDR2 SVGIG (reference sequence).

The chain carries TRBV14 and TRBJ2-4; TRBD2 agrees at 8 bases. Germline V gene lookup returns CDR1 SGHDN and CDR2 FVKESK. CDR3 length: 13 residues. V lost 4 bases to trimming and J lost 6 bases; unmatched junction nucleotides: 2. The CDR3 protein is CASSPGGPNIQYF. CDR3 bases: TGTGCCAGCAGCCCGGGGGGGCCAAACATTCAGTACTTC.

The chain carries TRBV6-2 or TRBV6-3 and TRBJ2-1; 12 positions agree with TRBD2. The CDR3 length is 17 residues. V lost 5 bases and J lost 5; bases outside the gene matches: 10. Germline-derived CDR1 and CDR2 are MNHEY and SVGEGT. CDR3 amino acids: CASSKNGLAGMDNEQFF. CDR3 DNA sequence: TGTGCCAGCAGTAAAAACGGACTAGCGGGAATGGACAATGAGCAGTTCTTC.

The genes are TRBV6-5 and TRBJ1-1, with D perhaps TRBD1 (5 bases). This CDR3 spans 16 amino acids. Germline CDR1 reads MNHEY; CDR2 reads SVGAGI. V dropped 3 bases and J dropped 0 bases, with 14 bases sitting between them. In nucleotides, the CDR3 is TGTGCCAGCAGTTATTTGGGTGGGGGTTTGAACACTGAAGCTTTCTTT. Translating it yields CASSYLGGGLNTEAFF.

This clonotype was recorded a few times. This rearrangement joins TRBV2 to TRBJ1-2; maybe TRBD1 (5 bases). Trimming left V 8 bases short and J 1 base short, with 14 bases between. Germline CDR1 reads SNHLY; CDR2 reads FYNNEI. The CDR3 sequence is 14 residues long. CDR3 sequence reads: CASRGGEINYGYTF. In nucleotides, the CDR3 is TGTGCCAGCCGGGGAGGGGAAATTAACTATGGCTACACCTTC.

As to this clonotype: Its ends do not fully match the called genes, so a read error is possible. The chain is built from TRBV29-1 and TRBJ1-4; D unclear. Germline V gene sequence: CDR1 SQVTM, CDR2 ANQGSEA. The CDR3 extends over 13 amino acids. The CDR3 DNA follows: TGCACCGTTGAAGCAGTTACCGATGAAAAACTGTTTTTT. Encoded protein: CTVEAVTDEKLFF.

This clonotype showed up just a few times. V is TRBV6-6 and J is TRBJ1-1, with TRBD1 as a possible D gene (6 bases). Per germline, CDR1 MNHNY and CDR2 SVGAGI (reference sequence). This CDR3 comprises 14 residues. Trimming removed 2 bases at V and 4 bases at J, with 11 bases between. CDR3 bases: TGTGCCAGCAGTTACGTCGGGGGCGGCACTGAAGCTTTCTTT. Protein product: CASSYVGGGTEAFF.